This T cell receptor (beta chain) is from a study of CD4 T cells in relation to SARS-CoV-2 and coronaviruses. Study in general: After around 10 days of antigen culture, PBMC TCR beta CDR3s were sequenced. Study-wide points: This crossreactivity analysis covered spike protein alone, no other viral proteins.

V was clipped by 0 bases and J by 4 bases; unmatched bases: 5. Germline-derived CDR1 and CDR2 are SGHNT and YYREEE (reference sequence). The length of the CDR3 is 16 residues. CD4+ T cells from unexposed donors were obtained before the COVID-19 pandemic (2011-2018). The cells were cultured for under twelve days before CD4+ T cells were isolated. Unexposed-donor CD4+ T cells were probed with SARS-CoV-2 S/N and four cold-coronavirus spikes, cells permitting. Half the medium was replaced with IL-2 medium on days 3 and 7. Clones were sequenced by immunoSEQ multiplex PCR, and TCRdb holds only the in-frame ones, with some missing. This table holds 20,000 to 25,000 clones, 66% found once. Note on this clone: The target antigen is unknown.

Sequencing was performed on CD4+ T cells from PBMCs, cultured in vitro. The V gene is TRBV5-4, the J gene TRBJ2-5; 11 nucleotides line up with TRBD2. The clonotype originates from a human donor in good health. Here the CDR3 DNA reads TGTGCCAGCAGCTTGGATGCTAGCGGGGGGCGAGAGACCCAGTACTTC. It specifies CASSLDASGGRETQYF. The full variable domain, completed using reference TRBV5-4 and TRBJ2-5, is ETGVTQSPTHLIKTRGQQVTLRCSSQSGHNTVSWYQQALGQGPQFIFQYYREEENGRGNFPPRFSGLQFPNYSSELNVNALELDDSALYLCASSLDASGGRETQYFGPGTRLLVL.